This T cell receptor (beta chain) was identified in a study of technical replicates of blood from a handful of donors. Produced via immunoSEQ multiplex PCR; TCRdb's table is partial and in-frame only. Of roughly 80,000 clones in the sample, approximately 91% were seen once. From germline, CDR1 is MDHEN and CDR2 SYDVKM. After removal of 8 bases from V and 2 bases from J, the junction contained 5 bases not matched to a gene. This CDR3 is 13 amino acids long. The rearrangement joins TRBV28 to TRBJ2-7; 8 nucleotides agree with TRBD1. Sequences were obtained from T cells isolated from PBMCs. This TCR came from a human donor in good health. The CDR3 reads CASRGQGTYEQYF. For the CDR3, the DNA is TGTGCCAGCCGCGGACAGGGAACCTACGAGCAGTACTTC.